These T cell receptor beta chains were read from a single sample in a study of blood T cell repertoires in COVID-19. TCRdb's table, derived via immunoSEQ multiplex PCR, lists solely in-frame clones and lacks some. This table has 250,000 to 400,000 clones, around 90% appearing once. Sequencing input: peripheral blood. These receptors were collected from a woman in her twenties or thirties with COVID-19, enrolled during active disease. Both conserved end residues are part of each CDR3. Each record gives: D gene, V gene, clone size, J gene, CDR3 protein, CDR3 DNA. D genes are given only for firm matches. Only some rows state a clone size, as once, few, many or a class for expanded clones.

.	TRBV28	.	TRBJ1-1	CASSFVQAHTEAFF	TGTGCCAGCAGTTTCGTACAGGCCCACACTGAAGCTTTCTTT
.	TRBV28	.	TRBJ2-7	CASGNFYEQYF	TGTGCCAGCGGCAATTTCTACGAGCAGTACTTC
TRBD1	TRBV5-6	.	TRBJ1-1	CASSLAGTGGTEAFF	TGTGCCAGCAGCTTGGCGGGGACAGGGGGCACTGAAGCTTTCTTT
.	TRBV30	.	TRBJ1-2	CAWSQSSRTVSYGYTF	TGTGCCTGGAGTCAATCCTCCCGGACAGTTAGCTATGGCTACACCTTC
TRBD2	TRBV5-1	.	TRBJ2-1	CASSSTPSGSSYNEQFF	TGCGCCAGCAGCTCCACCCCTAGCGGGAGCTCCTACAATGAGCAGTTCTTC
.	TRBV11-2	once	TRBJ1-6	CASSPLRDSPLHF	TGTGCCAGCAGCCCTCTCAGGGATTCACCCCTCCACTTT
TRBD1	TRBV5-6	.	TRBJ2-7	CASSHPGQGKNEQYF	TGTGCCAGCAGCCACCCGGGACAGGGCAAAAACGAGCAGTACTTC
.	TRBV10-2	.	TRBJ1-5	CASSVGDSNQPQHF	TGCGCCAGCAGTGTTGGAGATAGCAATCAGCCCCAGCATTTT
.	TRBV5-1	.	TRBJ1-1	CASSLGDGGAGTEAFF	TGCGCCAGCAGCTTAGGGGACGGGGGAGCGGGTACTGAAGCTTTCTTT
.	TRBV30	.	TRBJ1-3	CAWDSSGNTIYF	TGTGCCTGGGACAGCTCTGGAAACACCATATATTTT